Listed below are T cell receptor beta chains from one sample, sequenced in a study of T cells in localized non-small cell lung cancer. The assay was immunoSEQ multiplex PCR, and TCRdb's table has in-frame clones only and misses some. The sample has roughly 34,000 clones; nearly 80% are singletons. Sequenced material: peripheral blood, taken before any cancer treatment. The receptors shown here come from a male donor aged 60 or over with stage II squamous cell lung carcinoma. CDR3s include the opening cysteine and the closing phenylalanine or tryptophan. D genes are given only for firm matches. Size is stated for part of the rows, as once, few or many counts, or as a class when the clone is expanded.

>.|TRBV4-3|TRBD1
CASSPRDRGLKHGELFF
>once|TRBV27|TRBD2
CASSLWASGNQETQYF
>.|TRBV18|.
CASSRTSAINQPQHF
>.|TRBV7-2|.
CASSLLGWATYEQYF
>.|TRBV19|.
CASSIPGQPQHF
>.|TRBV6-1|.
CATRRGTEAFF
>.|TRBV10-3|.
CAINIDKPGGEAFF
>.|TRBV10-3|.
CAISESEGQNTEAFF
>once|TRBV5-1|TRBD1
CASSLTGERNEQFF
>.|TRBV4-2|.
CASSQVSAAEGETQYF
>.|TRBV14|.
CASSQRQGLRDNEQFF
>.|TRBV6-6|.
CASRVASEQYF
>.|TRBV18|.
CASSPSVVNTEAFF
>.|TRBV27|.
CASSLSAARSAFF
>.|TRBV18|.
CASSTKSTGSTDTQYF
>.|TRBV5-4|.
CASRGLGNNEQFF
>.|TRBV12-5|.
CASATGRSKAQYF
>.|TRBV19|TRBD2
CASRSSGRGNIQYF
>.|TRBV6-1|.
CASSSPQMGGYEAFF
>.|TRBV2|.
CASSGEGAEGEGYTF
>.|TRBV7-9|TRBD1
CASSPRGPDTQYF
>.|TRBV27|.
CASRPLGGASGANVLTF
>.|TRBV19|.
CASGRGDSTDTQYF
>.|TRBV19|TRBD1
CASSTDRGSEAFF
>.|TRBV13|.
CASSPRGYEQYF
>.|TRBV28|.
CASSQPSPVGGKLFF
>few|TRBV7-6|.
CASSLGGAVDTQYF
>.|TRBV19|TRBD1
CASSRDRIVYGYTF
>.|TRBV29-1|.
CSHKKGLQTWKYEQYF
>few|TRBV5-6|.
CASSFNLAGQWGNTIYF
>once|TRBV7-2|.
CASSPYSTNTGELFF
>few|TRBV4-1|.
CASSQVYSMGGAINYGYTF
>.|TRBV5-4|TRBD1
CASSARQGEKTQYF
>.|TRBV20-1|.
CSARDFQWDFF
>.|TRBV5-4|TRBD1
CASSLAQGGGYTF
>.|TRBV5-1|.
CASRGAYEQFF
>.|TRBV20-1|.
CSASYAYEQYF
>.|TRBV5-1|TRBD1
CASSFFQGAHNEQFF
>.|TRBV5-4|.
CASSLGAETQYF
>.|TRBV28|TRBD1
CASRQSGTGSHQPQHF
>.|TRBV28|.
CASRRPHIDVLTF
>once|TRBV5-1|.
CASSFGAGSTDTQYF
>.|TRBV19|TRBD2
CASSRGLAGVRDTQYF
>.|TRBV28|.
CASSPQGSAHSGNTIYF
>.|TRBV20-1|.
CSAREGGYTF
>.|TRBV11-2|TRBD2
CASSPVLAGETQYF
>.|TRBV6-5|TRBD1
CASSLTGVVHEQYF
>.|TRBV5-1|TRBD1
CASSAQGTGTEAFF
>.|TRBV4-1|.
CASSQGISYEQYF
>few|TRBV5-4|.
CASSHGARGGTQPQHF
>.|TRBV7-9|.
CASSWGSYEQYF
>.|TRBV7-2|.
CASSLGGRVETQYF
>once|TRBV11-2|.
CASSSALAKETQYF
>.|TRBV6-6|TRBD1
CASRYTGGATNEKLFF
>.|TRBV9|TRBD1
CASSNRQGAEKLFF
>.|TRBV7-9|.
CASSPRSVGYGYTF
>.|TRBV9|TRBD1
CASSAGQVRTGELFF